Below are 22 T cell receptor beta chains sequenced from a single sample in a study of tumor and adjacent non-tumor tissue in lung cancer. A modified ARM-PCR protocol with three rounds of nested PCR amplified TCRbeta. TCRdb re-called the multiplex PCR reads with MiXCR, one entry per CDR3 protein. Among roughly 220,000 distinct CDR3 sequences listed, less than 80% were seen once. The template was RNA from unsorted bulk tissue. Sequencing was done on a sample of lung tumor tissue. Receptors originate from a man aged 55 to 70 with non-small cell lung cancer.

This clonotype was detected only a few times. This chain links TRBV7-2 with TRBJ2-3, with 11 nucleotides matching TRBD2. The ends lost 4 bases at V and 2 bases at J; junction bases unmatched: 5. There are 16 residues in the CDR3. From germline, CDR1 is SGHTA and CDR2 FQGNSA. DNA of the CDR3: TGTGCCAGCAGCTCGAGACTAGCGGGACACACAGATACGCAGTATTTT. Its protein product is CASSSRLAGHTDTQYF.

As regards this clonotype: A read error may produce the germline difference seen at one junction end. This chain connects TRBV20-1 to TRBJ2-7; TRBD2 might be the D (5 bases). CDR1 is DFQATT, CDR2 SNEGSKA, per germline (reference sequence). This CDR3 comprises 10 residues. CDR3 sequence (DNA): TGCAGTGCTAGTAGCTACGAGCGGTGCTTC. Translation: CSASSYERCF.

V usage is TRBV11-3 and J usage is TRBJ2-1, with TRBD2 identical over 9 bases. V dropped 10 bases and J dropped 7; count of bases not matched to a gene: 11. This CDR3 has 14 residues. CDR1 SGHNT and CDR2 YENEEA come from the germline V gene. This CDR3 is CANRPSGDFNEQFF. The CDR3 DNA reads TGTGCCAATAGGCCTAGCGGGGACTTTAATGAGCAGTTCTTC.

This clonotype was picked up one time. The rearrangement joins TRBV6-2 or TRBV6-3 to TRBJ2-1; 8 positions agree with TRBD2. The J segment lost 7 bases and the V segment lost 10 bases, leaving 12 bases of the junction unmatched. The CDR3 consists of 14 residues. Germline CDR1 MNHEY, CDR2 SVGEGT. CDR3 loop: CATFRSGNANEQFF. The CDR3 DNA reads TGTGCCACCTTTCGTAGCGGGAACGCGAATGAGCAGTTCTTC.

V gene TRBV6-1 combines with J gene TRBJ1-4, with 7 positions matching TRBD1. Germline V gives CDR1 MNHNS, CDR2 SASEGT. Unmatched junction bases numbered 6, after V lost 6 bases and J lost 2 bases. The CDR3 spans 15 residues. The CDR3 DNA is TGTGCCAGCAGAGAACAGGGGTGGACTAATGAAAAACTGTTTTTT. Encoded protein: CASREQGWTNEKLFF.

The V call is TRBV6-6, the J call TRBJ2-5; 8 bases agree with TRBD1. CDR1 MNHNY and CDR2 SVGAGI come from the germline V gene (reference sequence). The CDR3 runs 13 residues. V dropped 5 bases and J dropped 9; count of bases not matched to a gene: 8. CDR3 DNA: TGTGCCAGCAGTAAGGACAGGGCGGAGGCCCAGTACTTC. It yields the protein CASSKDRAEAQYF.

This clonotype was recorded many times. V usage is TRBV20-1 and J usage is TRBJ2-2, with D perhaps matching TRBD1 (6 bases). The CDR3 is 12 amino acids. The V end lost 2 bases, the J end lost 7 bases, and 8 bases lay between the germline ends. CDR1 is DFQATT and CDR2 is SNEGSKA in the germline V gene (reference sequence). CDR3 DNA sequence: TGCAGTGCTAGACCAGGGGTCGGGGAGCTGTTTTTT. Translated, it gives CSARPGVGELFF.

Remarks on this clonotype: This may be a read error: a much more frequent sequence differs by one nucleotide. This CDR3 is missing its conserved last phenylalanine or tryptophan, likely due to a read error. The chain employs TRBV4-3 and TRBJ1-1, with a possible D match to TRBD1 (5 bases). Germline loops: CDR1 LGHNA, CDR2 YSLEER. This CDR3 has 16 amino acids. V lost 0 bases to trimming and J lost 2 bases, with 13 bases between them. CDR3 sequence: CASSQDWRGLNTEAFL. The CDR3 DNA reads as TGCGCCAGCAGCCAAGATTGGAGGGGATTAAACACTGAAGCTTTCCTT.

On this clonotype itself: The junction departs from germline at one end; a sequencing error may be responsible. The gene calls are TRBV6-5 and TRBJ2-3; D may be TRBD2 (6 bases). This CDR3 is 16 amino acids long. From germline, CDR1 is MNHEY and CDR2 SVGAGI. CDR3 nucleotide sequence: TGTGTCAGCAATGCCGTCGGGAGACGAGGAAAAGATACACAGTATTTT. It yields the protein CVSNAVGRRGKDTQYF.

As regards this clonotype: Its ends do not fully match the called genes, so a read error is possible. The V and J genes are TRBV11-2 and TRBJ2-7; TRBD2 might be the D (5 bases). Looked up from germline, CDR1 is SGHAT and CDR2 is FQNNGV. This CDR3 has 14 amino acids. DNA of the CDR3: TGTGTCAGCGGCGTACTGCACAGCTCCTACGAGCAGTACTTC. Amino acids: CVSGVLHSSYEQYF.

A word on this clonotype: No conserved phenylalanine or tryptophan is present at the end of the CDR3, so a read error is the likely explanation. The chain uses TRBV11-3 and TRBJ2-1; 10 positions agree with TRBD2. The CDR3 is 15 amino acids. Looked up from germline, CDR1 is SGHNT and CDR2 is YENEEA. The junction had 6 bases not matched to a gene; V was cut back by 5 bases and J by 5 bases. CDR3 nucleotides: TGTGCCAGCAGCATCCGGACTAGCGGAGACAATGAGCAGTTCTTA. Translated, it gives CASSIRTSGDNEQFL.

V gene TRBV11-3 combines with J gene TRBJ1-2; a possible D gene is TRBD1 (6 bases). The V gene lost 5 bases and the J gene lost 3 bases, with 10 bases spanning the gap. This CDR3 comprises 13 residues. Germline V gene lookup returns CDR1 SGHNT and CDR2 YENEEA. In DNA, the CDR3 is TGTGCCAGCAGCCCGGACAGATACTATGGCTACACCTTC. It codes for CASSPDRYYGYTF.

The chain combines TRBV4-3 with TRBJ1-2; TRBD1 aligns across 9 bases. Germline CDR1 reads LGHNA; CDR2 reads YSLEER. V was pared by 3 bases and J by 9 bases, with 20 bases of the junction left unmatched. This CDR3 region has 18 residues. The CDR3 sequence is CASSHLGTGRIGAYRYTF. The CDR3 nucleotides read TGCGCCAGCAGCCATCTCGGGACAGGGCGGATCGGGGCTTATCGCTACACCTTC.

Remarks on this clonotype: A read error may be the cause here, since a much bigger clone is one base away. The chain combines TRBV20-1 with TRBJ2-1; D is perhaps TRBD2 (5 bases). CDR3 length equals 11 residues. CDR1 and CDR2 from the germline V gene are DFQATT and SNEGSKA (reference sequence). The CDR3: CNAERAPGQFF. In nucleotides, the CDR3 is TGCAATGCTGAGAGGGCGCCGGGGCAGTTCTTC.

Comment on this clonotype: A read error may be the cause here, since a much bigger clone is one base away. The chain links TRBV4-1 to TRBJ1-1, with TRBD1 identical over 9 bases. CDR1 and CDR2 (germline): MGHRA, YSYEKL. This CDR3 has 18 residues. Trimming cost V 6 bases and J 5 bases; bases outside gene matches: 19. The chain's CDR3 is CASRQNTPTQGARTEAFF. Here the CDR3 DNA reads TGCGCCAGCAGACAAAATACCCCCACACAGGGGGCTAGGACTGAAGCTTTCTTT.

As to this clonotype: A much bigger clone sits one base away, suggesting this may be a read error. This chain joins TRBV6-2 or TRBV6-3 and TRBJ2-1; D may be TRBD2 (5 bases). The ends were cut back, 5 bases at V and 9 bases at J, with 14 bases in the middle. CDR1 and CDR2 (germline): MNHEY, SVGEGT. CDR3 size: 13 residues. The CDR3 protein is CASSPDFRIEQFF. Here the CDR3 DNA reads TGTGCCAGCAGTCCGGACTTCCGCATTGAGCAGTTCTTC.

Concerning this clonotype itself: The junction departs from germline at one end; a sequencing error may be responsible. J is TRBJ2-2 and V is TRBV4-2; 10 bases are a match to TRBD1. CDR3 length: 15 residues. Germline V CDR1 and CDR2: LGHNA, YNFKEQ. CDR3: CASSRGTGDTGELFF. The CDR3 DNA reads TGTGCCAGCAGCCGAGGGACAGGGGACACCGGGGAGCTATTTTTT.

Concerning this clonotype itself: It may be a read error: a sequence one base away is much more abundant. The chain uses TRBV20-1 and TRBJ2-4; tentatively, D is TRBD1 (6 bases). The CDR3 runs 13 residues. Germline-derived CDR1 and CDR2 are DFQATT and SNEGSKA (reference sequence). Trimming stripped 8 bases from V and 8 bases from J, with 19 bases between. Here the CDR3 reads CSMLGMGQDIQYF. In DNA, the CDR3 is TGCAGTATGCTAGGTATGGGACAAGACATTCAGTACTTC.

A word on this clonotype: The junction and the germline gene differ at one end; a read error may be behind it. The V gene is TRBV11-3, the J gene TRBJ1-1; no clear D. Germline CDR1 reads SGHNT; CDR2 reads YENEEA. The CDR3 length is 15 residues. In nucleotides, the CDR3 is TGTGCCAACAGCCCTTGGAGAGGGATGAACACTGAAGCTTTCTTT. Translated, it gives CANSPWRGMNTEAFF. The entire variable domain, with the rest obtained from reference TRBV11-3 and TRBJ1-1, is as follows: EAGVVQSPRYKIIEKKQPVAFWCNPISGHNTLYWYLQNLGQGPELLIRYENEEAVDDSQLPKDRFSAERLKGVDSTLKIQPAELGDSAVYLCANSPWRGMNTEAFFGQGTRLTVV.

This rearrangement joins TRBV5-1 to TRBJ2-6; 8 bases agree with TRBD2. V lost 0 bases and J lost 0; bases outside the gene matches: 2. CDR1 is SGHRS, CDR2 YFSETQ, per germline. The CDR3 is 17 amino acids. CDR3 coding DNA: TGCGCCAGCAGCTTGGCCCTAGCGGGCTCTGGGGCCAACGTCCTGACTTTC. This codes for CASSLALAGSGANVLTF. Using reference TRBV5-1 and TRBJ2-6 for the parts outside the CDR3, the full variable domain is KAGVTQTPRYLIKTRGQQVTLSCSPISGHRSVSWYQQTPGQGLQFLFEYFSETQRNKGNFPGRFSGRQFSNSRSEMNVSTLELGDSALYLCASSLALAGSGANVLTFGAGSRLTVL.

Note on this clonotype: This may come from a read error, since a much larger clone is one base off. The rearrangement uses TRBV20-1 and TRBJ2-2; TRBD2 agrees at 10 bases. Germline CDR1 reads DFQATT; CDR2 reads SNEGSKA (reference sequence). CDR3 length: 15 amino acids. CDR3: CSARSGTSDTRELFF. The CDR3 nucleotides are TGCAGTGCTAGATCCGGGACTAGCGACACCCGGGAGCTGTTTTTT.

This clonotype was observed at least ten times. This rearrangement joins TRBV11-3 to TRBJ2-5; 8 nucleotides line up with TRBD1. In germline, CDR1 is SGHNT, CDR2 YENEEA. The junction had 13 bases not matched to a gene; V was cut back by 5 bases and J by 5 bases. The CDR3 loop spans 16 amino acids. CDR3 in amino acids: CASSKGTGTKGETQYF. CDR3 in DNA: TGTGCCAGCAGCAAAGGGACAGGCACGAAGGGGGAGACCCAGTACTTC.